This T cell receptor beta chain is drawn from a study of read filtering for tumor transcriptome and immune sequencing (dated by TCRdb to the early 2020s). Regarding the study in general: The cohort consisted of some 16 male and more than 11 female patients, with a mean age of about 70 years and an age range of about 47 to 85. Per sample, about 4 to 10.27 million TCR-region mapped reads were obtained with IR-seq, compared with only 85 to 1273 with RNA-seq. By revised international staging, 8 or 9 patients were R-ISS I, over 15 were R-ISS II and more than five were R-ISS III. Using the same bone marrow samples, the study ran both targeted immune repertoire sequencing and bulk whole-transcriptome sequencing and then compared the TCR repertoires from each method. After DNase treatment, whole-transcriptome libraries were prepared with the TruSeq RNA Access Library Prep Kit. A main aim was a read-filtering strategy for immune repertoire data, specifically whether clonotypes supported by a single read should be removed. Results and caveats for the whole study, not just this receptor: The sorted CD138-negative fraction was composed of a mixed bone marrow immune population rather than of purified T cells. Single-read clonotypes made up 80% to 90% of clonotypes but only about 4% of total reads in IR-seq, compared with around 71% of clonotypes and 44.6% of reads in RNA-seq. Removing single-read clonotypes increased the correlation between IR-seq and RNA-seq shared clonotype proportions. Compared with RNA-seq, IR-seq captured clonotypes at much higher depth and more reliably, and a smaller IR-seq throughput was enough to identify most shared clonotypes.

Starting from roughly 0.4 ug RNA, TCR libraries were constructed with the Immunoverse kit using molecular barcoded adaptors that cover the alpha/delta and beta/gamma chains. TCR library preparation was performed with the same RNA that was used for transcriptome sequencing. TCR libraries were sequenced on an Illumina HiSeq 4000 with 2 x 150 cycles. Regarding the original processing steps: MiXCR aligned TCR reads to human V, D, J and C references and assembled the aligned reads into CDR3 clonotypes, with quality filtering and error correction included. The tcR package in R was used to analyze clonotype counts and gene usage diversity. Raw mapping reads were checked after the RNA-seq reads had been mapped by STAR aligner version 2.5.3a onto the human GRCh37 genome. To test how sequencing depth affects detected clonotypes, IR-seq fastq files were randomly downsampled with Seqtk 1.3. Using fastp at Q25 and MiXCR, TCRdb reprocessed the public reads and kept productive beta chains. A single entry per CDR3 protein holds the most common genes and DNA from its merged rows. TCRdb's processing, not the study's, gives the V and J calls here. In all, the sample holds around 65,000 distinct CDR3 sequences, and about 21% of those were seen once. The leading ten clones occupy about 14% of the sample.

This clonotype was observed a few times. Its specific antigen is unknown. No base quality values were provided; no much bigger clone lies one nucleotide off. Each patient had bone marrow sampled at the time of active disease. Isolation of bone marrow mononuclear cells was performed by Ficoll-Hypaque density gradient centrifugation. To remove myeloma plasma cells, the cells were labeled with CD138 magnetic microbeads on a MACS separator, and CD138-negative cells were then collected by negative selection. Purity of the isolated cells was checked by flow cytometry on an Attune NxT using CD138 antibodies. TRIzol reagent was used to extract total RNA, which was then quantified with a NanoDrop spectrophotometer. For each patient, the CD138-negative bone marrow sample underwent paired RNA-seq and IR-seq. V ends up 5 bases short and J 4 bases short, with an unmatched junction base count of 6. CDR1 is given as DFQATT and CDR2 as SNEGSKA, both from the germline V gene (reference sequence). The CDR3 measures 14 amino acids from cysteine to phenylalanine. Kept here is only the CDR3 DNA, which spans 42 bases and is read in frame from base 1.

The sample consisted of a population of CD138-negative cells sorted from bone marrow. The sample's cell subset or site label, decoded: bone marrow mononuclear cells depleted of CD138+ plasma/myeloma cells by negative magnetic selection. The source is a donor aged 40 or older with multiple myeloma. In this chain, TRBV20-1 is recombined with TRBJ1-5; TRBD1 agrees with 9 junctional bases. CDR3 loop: CSARQTGGNQPQHF. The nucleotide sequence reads TGCAGTGCTCGGCAGACAGGGGGAAATCAGCCCCAGCATTTT.